This T cell receptor (beta chain) was retrieved from a study of response to subunit inactivated influenza vaccine listed by TCRdb under 2018. Background on the whole study: Deep quantitative T cell receptor repertoire profiling was used in the study to track responses to a trivalent subunit inactivated influenza vaccine. Overall study outcomes, separate from this receptor: The authors suggested that each seasonal influenza vaccination may recruit only a limited number of new T cells.

This clonotype showed up just a few times. Its antigen is still unknown. Base qualities are not recorded, but no much larger clone differs from it by a single base. Receptor libraries were prepared by RT-PCR. The run used an Illumina HiSeq 2500. TCRdb took the public reads, trimmed them with fastp at Q25, ran MiXCR for clone calling and kept in-frame beta chains. Each entry merges the rows of one CDR3 protein and shows their most common DNA and genes. The sample profile shows some 550,000 distinct CDR3 sequences; approximately 22% of them were found once. 2.8% of the sample goes to the ten largest clones. The germline V gene yields ENHRY for CDR1 and SYGVKD for CDR2. From the cysteine up to the phenylalanine, the CDR3 has a length of 13 residues. The read is trimmed to its CDR3 DNA, 39 bases read in frame from base 1. The V and J ends are trimmed by 6 bases and 2 bases, leaving 10 bases between them.

These data are also associated with another study on T cells expressing NK-cell markers. As the second paper documents: 5'RACE template switching, by which a universal primer site and unique molecular identifiers were added, was used to make TCR beta cDNA libraries. Three sorted T-cell subsets (CD3+CD56+NKG2C+, CD3+CD56+NKG2C- and CD3+CD56-NKG2C+) from seven to nine donors had their TCR beta-chain repertoires profiled. Among the eight sequenced donors, seven were HCMV-seropositive and one was HCMV-seronegative. To restrict sorting to alphabetaTCR-expressing T cells, an anti-gammadeltaTCR antibody was added in several experiments. For six donors, the dominant CD3+CD56+NKG2C+ clonotypes were among the top 10 CD8+ clonotypes and accounted for about 1.0-7.5% of CD8+ T cells. Those dominant clonotypes were again the most abundant among CD3+CD56-NKG2C+ cells in a handful of donors, at roughly 25-65%. Whether the expanded NKG2C-expressing T cell clones were specific for HCMV antigens remained unclear. The study sequenced eight donors, all healthy volunteers chosen at random: three men and five women. HCMV serostatus was determined by detecting HCMV-specific IgG in serum with a commercial ELISA kit. Peripheral blood mononuclear cells were isolated from blood by Ficoll density gradient centrifugation. Using Miltenyi isolation kits, CD4+ and CD8+ T cells were isolated from PBMC through magnetic immunoseparation. Synthesis of cDNA was primed from the TCR beta constant segment and was followed by two consecutive PCR amplification steps. Libraries were sequenced as 2 x 150 bp reads on Illumina HiSeq 2000/2500, MiSeq or NextSeq. MIGEC was used to demultiplex reads and group reads by UMI, and MiTCR was used to assemble and quantify clonotypes. To exclude erroneous sequences, any TCR cDNA sequence not supported by at least two reads was discarded. The tcR package was used for downstream repertoire analysis, with clonotypes matched between fractions based on CDR3 nucleotide sequence plus V segment. Antigen specificity was annotated against VDJdb with VDJmatch, allowing one amino acid substitution in CDR3.

The receptor comes from a man over 45 who received an inactivated influenza vaccine. Donor details come from another sample of the same person, matched by shared clones. This receptor chain uses TRBV10-3 and TRBJ2-5, with the D gene uncertain. Material: CD4+ T cells sorted from PBMCs, obtained approximately 13 days after vaccination. The CDR3 corresponds to CAIRPGEQETQYF. The sequence in DNA is TGTGCCATCAGACCAGGAGAACAAGAGACCCAGTACTTC.